Described below is a single TCR beta chain sequence and its context. Seattle's enrolled individuals joined amid active infection and were then monitored longitudinally. The record originates from a study of blood T cell repertoires in COVID-19. Whole-study context: COVID-19 samples collected from the United States, Italy and Spain covered acute and convalescent phases. PBMCs, B-cell-depleted T cells, or T cells provided the cDNA or gDNA that made up the material.

Libraries were prepared by immunoSEQ multiplex PCR; TCRdb keeps only in-frame clonotypes and omits some of them. The sample lists about 200,000 clones, around 90% occurring once. The length of the CDR3 is 13 residues. CDR1 KGHSH and CDR2 LQKENI come from the germline V gene. V dropped 1 base and J dropped 8 bases, with 8 bases sitting between them. The sample comprised peripheral blood. V gene TRBV18 combines with J gene TRBJ1-4, with D maybe TRBD1 (5 bases). The clonotype originates from a man in his 60s with COVID-19, enrolled during active disease. The CDR3 nucleotides read TGTGCCAGCTCACCACGGGGCGGAGAAAAACTGTTTTTT. Translation gives CASSPRGGEKLFF.